The 4 T cell receptor beta chains in this list originate from one sample, sequenced in a study of blood T cell repertoires in COVID-19 (TCRdb year 2020). The protocol used for the library was the immunoSEQ multiplex PCR assay. TCRdb provides this immuneACCESS table in a form limited to in-frame rearrangements. Some clones are lacking; in checked studies, under half of them reflect an unresolved V gene, and why the rest are absent is not known. The sample table holds around 100,000 clones, of which less than 90% were seen once. Roughly 6.2% of the sample rests with the top ten. The sample consisted of peripheral blood. The receptors come from a human donor in a cohort sampled during active COVID-19.

To note about this clone: The identical CDR3 is also encoded by other nucleotide sequences in the sample. The chain couples TRBV2 to TRBJ2-7; 7 bases fit TRBD1. Germline CDR1 is SNHLY and CDR2 is FYNNEI. With V trimmed by 2 bases and J by 0 bases, 4 bases remained unmatched. This CDR3 spans 15 amino acids. The CDR3 DNA reads TGTGCCAGCAGTGAAACAGGGGAAAGCTCCTACGAGCAGTACTTC. It translates to CASSETGESSYEQYF.

The rearrangement links TRBV6-1 to TRBJ1-5; TRBD1 is a possible D gene (6 bases). Germline CDR1 is MNHNS and CDR2 is SASEGT. This CDR3 contains 13 residues. V was clipped by 3 bases and J by 5 bases, with 8 bases between them. CDR3 region: CASSDSGDQPQHF. The CDR3 region has the DNA TGTGCCAGCAGTGATTCAGGGGATCAGCCCCAGCATTTT.

This chain links TRBV11-2 with TRBJ2-7; the D gene is possibly TRBD1 (6 bases). Germline CDR1 is SGHAT and CDR2 is FQNNGV. The CDR3 loop spans 13 amino acids. V was shortened by 5 bases and J by 3 bases, with 11 bases between the two germline ends. CDR3 region: CASSLSDSYEQYF. As DNA, the CDR3 is TGTGCCAGCAGCCTCTCGGACAGCTACGAGCAGTACTTC.

This clone was seen a few times. DNA for the CDR3: TGTGCCAGCAGCCAAGCGGTCGGACTAGCGGGAGGGCCGGTGTACGAGCAGTACTTC. As protein: CASSQAVGLAGGPVYEQYF. The chain carries TRBV3-1 (or the pseudogene TRBV3-2) and TRBJ2-7, with 15 bases that match TRBD2. The CDR3 is 19 residues long. Germline-derived CDR1 and CDR2 are LGHDT and YNNKEL (reference sequence). V dropped 1 base and J dropped 4; count of bases not matched to a gene: 11.